This T cell receptor beta chain was captured in a study of cytomegalovirus exposure and HLA in healthy donors. Broader study findings: Later on, a genetic analysis was performed. It linked a missense variant in DCLRE1C with V- and J-gene trimming of TCR beta. Highly shared sequence variants in one cluster were likely a sequencing artifact. Immune exposure data for these donors was limited to CMV serostatus.

The PCR used 60 Vbeta and 13 Jbeta primers. Sequenced by immunoSEQ multiplex PCR; TCRdb stores in-frame clones only, minus some. Among 40,000 to 45,000 clones listed, around 60% were seen once. The CDR3 is 18 residues long. Germline V gene lookup returns CDR1 LGHNA and CDR2 YSLEER. Trimming removed 0 bases at V and 2 bases at J, with 17 bases between. As for the donors, each was a healthy bone marrow donor. This clone came up a few times. The antigen is unknown. V and J are TRBV4-3 and TRBJ1-5, with D unresolved. The TCR was taken from a human donor in good health. Source material: PBMCs. The CDR3 region is CASSQDEGTRIRNQPQHF. The CDR3 DNA reads as TGCGCCAGCAGCCAAGATGAGGGTACAAGGATACGCAATCAGCCCCAGCATTTT.